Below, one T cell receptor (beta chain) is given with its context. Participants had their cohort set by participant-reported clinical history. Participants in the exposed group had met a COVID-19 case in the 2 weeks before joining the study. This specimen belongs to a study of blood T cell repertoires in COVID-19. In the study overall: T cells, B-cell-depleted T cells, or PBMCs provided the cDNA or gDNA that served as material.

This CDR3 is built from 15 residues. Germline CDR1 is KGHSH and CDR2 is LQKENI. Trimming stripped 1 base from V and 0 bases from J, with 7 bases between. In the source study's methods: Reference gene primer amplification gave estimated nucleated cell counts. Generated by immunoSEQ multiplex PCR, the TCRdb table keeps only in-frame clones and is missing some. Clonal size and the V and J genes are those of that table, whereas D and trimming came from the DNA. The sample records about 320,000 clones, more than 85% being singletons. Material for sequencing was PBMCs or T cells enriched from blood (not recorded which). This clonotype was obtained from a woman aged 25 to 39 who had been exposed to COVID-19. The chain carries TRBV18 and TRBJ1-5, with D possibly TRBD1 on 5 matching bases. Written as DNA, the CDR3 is TGTGCCAGCTCACCACGGGGGGGTAGCAATCAGCCCCAGCATTTT. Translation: CASSPRGGSNQPQHF.